This TCR beta chain was sequenced in a study of blood T cell repertoires in COVID-19. About the study: The cDNA or gDNA used as material had been derived from T cells, B-cell-depleted T cells, or PBMCs.

Cohort 3 recovered donors had two negative PCRs, clearance, or symptom resolution. The table came from immunoSEQ multiplex PCR; TCRdb's copy has only in-frame clones and leaves some out. The data contain roughly 180,000 clones, roughly 86% of them singletons. The CDR3 covers 14 residues. Trimming removed 5 bases from V and 4 bases from J; junction bases left unmatched: 5. The germline V gene has CDR1 MNHEY and CDR2 SMNVEV (reference sequence). The sample was PBMCs or T cells enriched from blood (not recorded which). The origin of this receptor is a woman aged 25-40 years who had recovered from COVID-19. V is TRBV27 and J is TRBJ2-5; 9 bases fit TRBD1. The CDR3 region is CASSKLTGGETQYF. CDR3 nucleotide sequence: TGTGCCAGCAGTAAGCTGACAGGGGGAGAGACCCAGTACTTC.